The rows below give T cell receptor beta chains drawn from one sample of a study of blood T cell repertoires in COVID-19. Clones were read by immunoSEQ multiplex PCR, and TCRdb kept only the in-frame ones, dropping some. The sample consists of hundreds of thousands of clones, approximately 90% of them appearing once. The sample was peripheral blood. These receptor sequences come from a woman aged 30 to 39 with active or convalescent COVID-19. CDR3s include the opening cysteine and the closing phenylalanine or tryptophan. Fields, in order: D gene, V gene, J gene, CDR3 protein. The D gene is left open where the match is weak.

>TRBD1|TRBV5-4|TRBJ1-1
CASSRGQELMNTEAFF
>-|TRBV5-5|TRBJ1-2
CASSSGYYGYTF
>-|TRBV4-2|TRBJ1-1
CASSHQENTEAFF
>-|TRBV2|TRBJ1-1
CASSELNSEAFF
>TRBD1|TRBV7-9|TRBJ1-2
CASSQRDSGIYGYTF
>-|TRBV28|TRBJ2-7
CASRRGSYEQYF
>TRBD1|TRBV6-5|TRBJ1-2
CASSYRDRGGGYTF
>-|TRBV11-2|TRBJ2-3
CASSLEGGVITDTQYF
>TRBD1|TRBV9|TRBJ1-4
CASSVSQGYNEKLFF
>-|TRBV6-5|TRBJ2-1
CASSYSMSYNEQFF
>-|TRBV30|TRBJ2-5
CAWSAAVQETQYF
>TRBD1|TRBV2|TRBJ1-5
CASRGDSSNQPQHF
>-|TRBV21-1|TRBJ1-5
CASSPPGVRHQPQHF
>TRBD1|TRBV9|TRBJ1-5
CASSVGQGVNQPQHF
>-|TRBV19|TRBJ1-5
CASTTGGQPQHF
>TRBD2|TRBV9|TRBJ2-3
CASSVDGASGGTSTDTQYF
>-|TRBV30|TRBJ1-1
CAWGPGQGKHGAFF
>TRBD1|TRBV7-9|TRBJ1-1
CASSLVRGTGVPLGTEAFF
>TRBD1|TRBV7-9|TRBJ1-2
CASSRTGQGNDGYTF
>-|TRBV19|TRBJ1-2
CASSREESNYGYTF
>-|TRBV2|TRBJ1-5
CASSVGAAIQPQHF
>TRBD1|TRBV19|TRBJ1-4
CASRLGQGVEKLFF
>TRBD1|TRBV18|TRBJ1-2
CASSPDPGQGRYGYTF
>-|TRBV7-6|TRBJ1-5
CASSLGQGNQPQHF
>TRBD1|TRBV7-2|TRBJ2-7
CASSLGQGNEQYF
>TRBD1|TRBV6-5|TRBJ1-2
CASSSGQGNYGYTF
>-|TRBV6-5|TRBJ1-1
CASSRRPGGTEAFF
>-|TRBV6-1|TRBJ1-3
CASSDGHVTSGNTIYF
>TRBD1|TRBV5-4|TRBJ2-7
CASSPDRELSYEQYF
>TRBD1|TRBV5-1|TRBJ1-1
CASSPDRGDMNTEAFF
>-|TRBV5-4|TRBJ2-7
CASSLDQSHEQYF
>-|TRBV6-5|TRBJ2-5
CASSTQEGAVETQYF
>TRBD2|TRBV29-1|TRBJ2-1
CSVETSGGALYNEQFF
>-|TRBV7-9|TRBJ1-2
CASSFGGDYGYTF
>-|TRBV28|TRBJ1-1
CASSLTNRSWRDTEAFF